This T cell receptor (beta chain) was sequenced for a study of blood T cell repertoires in COVID-19. Study at large: The United States, Italy and Spain provided the acute and convalescent COVID-19 samples. T cells, B-cell-depleted T cells, or PBMCs provided the cDNA or gDNA that served as material.

The CDR3 totals 13 residues. V was shortened by 2 bases and J by 5 bases, with 8 bases between the two germline ends. CDR1 is SEHNR and CDR2 is FQNEAQ in the germline V gene (reference sequence). As originally analysed: For nucleated cells, counts were estimated from reference gene primer amplification. Libraries were prepared by immunoSEQ multiplex PCR; TCRdb keeps only in-frame clonotypes and omits some of them. The V and J calls and clone size are taken from that table; D and trimming were inferred from the DNA. The sample shows fewer than 200,000 clones, 84% of them seen only once. The receptor's source is a man aged 40-55 years who had recovered from COVID-19. Sequenced sample: peripheral blood. The V call is TRBV7-9, the J call TRBJ2-3, with D tentatively TRBD2 (5 bases). CDR3 region: CASSLYAGDTQYF. The CDR3 region has the DNA TGTGCCAGCAGCTTATATGCGGGAGATACGCAGTATTTT.